Below, 32 T cell receptor beta chains from the same sample are listed, as sequenced in a study of a mutant IDH1 vaccine in newly diagnosed glioma. The method was immunoSEQ multiplex PCR; TCRdb's version includes in-frame clones alone and lacks a portion of them. The profile covers approximately 50,000 clones, with 80% to 90% appearing a single time and 1.4% taken by the ten largest. These receptors have no identified antigens. Time point given: week 23, last vaccination. All doses held 300 ug of mutant IDH1 20-mer peptide, with topical imiquimod. The source was PBMCs, collected from a glioma patient whose treatment included an IDH1 peptide vaccine. These receptors all stem from a man aged 35 to 55 with glioma.

The V and J genes are TRBV25-1 and TRBJ1-2; tentatively, D is TRBD1 (5 bases). Per the germline V gene, CDR1 is MGHDK and CDR2 is SYGVNS. V lost 4 bases and J lost 6, with 18 bases in between. There are 15 residues in the CDR3. Here the CDR3 DNA reads TGTGCCAGCAGTGGTATCGGGGGAGAAGGGGATGGCTACACCTTC. Translation gives CASSGIGGEGDGYTF.

The CDR3 protein is CASSLGYRGQGGYTF. For the CDR3, the DNA is TGTGCCAGCAGCTTGGGTTACAGGGGGCAGGGCGGCTACACCTTC. This chain connects TRBV5-6 to TRBJ1-2; 9 bases are shared with TRBD1. The trim removed 0 bases at V and 8 bases at J, leaving 8 bases unmatched. This CDR3 is built from 15 residues. Germline loops: CDR1 SGHDT, CDR2 YYEEEE. The full variable domain, with the rest looked up from reference TRBV5-6 and TRBJ1-2, is DAGVTQSPTHLIKTRGQQVTLRCSPKSGHDTVSWYQQALGQGPQFIFQYYEEEERQRGNFPDRFSGHQFPNYSSELNVNALLLGDSALYLCASSLGYRGQGGYTFGSGTRLTVV.

In this sample, this clone turned up once. This rearrangement joins TRBV4-2 to TRBJ1-5; TRBD1 matches at 8 bases. CDR1 LGHNA and CDR2 YNFKEQ come from the germline V gene. This CDR3 region has 15 residues. V lost 7 bases to trimming and J lost 8 bases; unmatched junction nucleotides: 13. The CDR3 sequence is CASTLAGTGNEPQHF. CDR3 coding DNA: TGTGCCAGCACCCTTGCCGGGACAGGAAATGAGCCCCAGCATTTT.

V is TRBV5-5 and J is TRBJ1-1; the D gene is possibly TRBD1 (6 bases). The CDR3 has 14 amino acids. Germline V CDR1 and CDR2: SGHKS, YYEKEE (reference sequence). The V and J ends lost 4 bases and 4 bases respectively, with 14 bases between them. This chain's CDR3 is CASSPLGGGTEAFF. The DNA of the CDR3 is TGTGCCAGCAGCCCCCTAGGGGGGGGCACTGAAGCTTTCTTT. The whole variable domain, remainder taken from reference TRBV5-5 and TRBJ1-1, is DAGVTQSPTHLIKTRGQQVTLRCSPISGHKSVSWYQQVLGQGPQFIFQYYEKEERGRGNFPDRFSARQFPNYSSELNVNALLLGDSALYLCASSPLGGGTEAFFGQGTRLTVV.

V usage is TRBV19 and J usage is TRBJ1-5, with D possibly matching TRBD1 (5 bases). Deletions cut 4 bases from V and 3 bases from J, with 10 bases between. This CDR3 comprises 14 residues. The germline V gene has CDR1 LNHDA and CDR2 SQIVND (reference sequence). The CDR3 spells CASSKGDPNQPQHF. The CDR3 coding sequence is TGTGCCAGTAGTAAAGGGGATCCCAATCAGCCCCAGCATTTT.

The genes are TRBV29-1 and TRBJ1-1; unclear D gene. V lost 4 bases and J 3 bases, leaving 12 bases between the germline ends. CDR3 length equals 13 residues. Per the germline V gene, CDR1 is SQVTM and CDR2 is ANQGSEA. The CDR3 bases are TGCAGCGTTGGTAGGCAGCAGCACACTGAAGCTTTCTTT. Translation gives CSVGRQQHTEAFF.

This clone occurred a few times. The CDR3 DNA is TGTGCCAGCAGTGTGGGTCGGGATCTAACTGAAGCTTTCTTT. Its protein product is CASSVGRDLTEAFF. The chain is built from TRBV6-1 and TRBJ1-1; D unclear. CDR3 length equals 14 residues. Germline V gene data show CDR1 as MNHNS and CDR2 as SASEGT. V was trimmed by 4 bases and J by 5 bases, leaving 14 bases between them.

The V and J genes are TRBV6-5 and TRBJ2-3, with TRBD1 matching 7 bases. The germline CDR1 and CDR2 sequences are MNHEY and SVGAGI. V trimming: 0 bases; J trimming: 2 bases; junction bases outside the gene matches: 2. The CDR3 is made up of 15 amino acids. CDR3 sequence (DNA): TGTGCCAGCAGTTACTCGACAGGGCTCACAGATACGCAGTATTTT. Translated: CASSYSTGLTDTQYF.

The chain joins TRBV7-9 to TRBJ1-1; D unresolved. The V gene lost 5 bases and the J gene lost 6 bases, with 19 bases spanning the gap. Germline V gene lookup returns CDR1 SEHNR and CDR2 FQNEAQ (reference sequence). The CDR3 has 15 residues. The CDR3 sequence: CASSPRNAKPPEAFF. DNA of the CDR3: TGTGCCAGCAGCCCAAGGAACGCCAAGCCCCCTGAAGCTTTCTTT.

V gene TRBV5-6 combines with J gene TRBJ2-3; 7 bases are a match to TRBD1. This CDR3 is 15 amino acids long. Losses at the gene ends were 1 base for V and 0 bases for J; bases not matched to a gene: 2. Germline lookup yields CDR1 SGHDT and CDR2 YYEEEE. The CDR3 protein is CASSLRGQSTDTQYF. CDR3 in DNA: TGTGCCAGCAGCTTGCGGGGACAGAGCACAGATACGCAGTATTTT.

This rearrangement joins TRBV7-2 to TRBJ1-1; 7 nucleotides align to TRBD1. J lost 6 bases, V lost 5 bases, and 9 bases had no gene match. Germline values: CDR1 SGHTA, CDR2 FQGNSA. The CDR3 is 14 amino acids. In DNA form, the CDR3 reads TGTGCCAGCAGCCGAGACAGGGACTTGTCTGAAGCTTTCTTT. It codes for CASSRDRDLSEAFF.

The V call is TRBV14, the J call TRBJ1-4; TRBD1 agrees at 7 bases. Looked up from germline, CDR1 is SGHDN and CDR2 is FVKESK. This CDR3 region has 15 residues. The junction had 5 bases not matched to a gene; V was cut back by 0 bases and J by 7 bases. This chain's CDR3 is CASSQETGMLEKLFF. The DNA for the CDR3 is TGTGCCAGCAGCCAAGAGACAGGGATGCTTGAAAAACTGTTTTTT.

The rearrangement uses TRBV4-1 and TRBJ2-7, with a tentative D call TRBD2 (6 bases). With 6 bases removed from V and 9 bases from J, the gap between germline ends came to 15 bases. The germline gives CDR1 MGHRA, CDR2 YSYEKL. This CDR3 region has 12 residues. The CDR3 sequence: CASRAPGGWQYF. The CDR3 DNA reads as TGCGCCAGCAGAGCGCCCGGGGGATGGCAGTACTTC.

The chain combines TRBV5-1 with TRBJ2-3, with 10 bases fitting TRBD2. CDR1 is SGHRS and CDR2 is YFSETQ in the germline V gene. V lost 4 bases, J lost 5 bases, and 7 bases stayed unmatched. The CDR3 covers 15 residues. CDR3 residues: CASSISGRWGDTQYF. The CDR3 region has the DNA TGCGCCAGCAGCATTAGCGGGAGGTGGGGAGATACGCAGTATTTT.

This chain connects TRBV5-1 to TRBJ2-7; TRBD1 matches at 9 bases. This CDR3 is 14 amino acids long. CDR1 and CDR2 from the germline V gene are SGHRS and YFSETQ. The V segment lost 3 bases and the J segment 5 bases; nucleotides outside the gene matches: 6. The CDR3 here is CASSSTGTGNEQYF. The CDR3 region has the DNA TGCGCCAGCAGCTCGACCGGGACAGGGAACGAGCAGTACTTC.

The chain recombines TRBV27 with TRBJ2-7; D gene uncertain. The ends were cut back, 3 bases at V and 3 bases at J, with 9 bases in the middle. CDR3 length: 13 residues. Germline V CDR1 and CDR2: MNHEY, SMNVEV (reference sequence). The CDR3 loop reads CASSLGRYYEQYF. For the CDR3, the DNA is TGTGCCAGCAGTTTGGGCAGGTACTACGAGCAGTACTTC.

The CDR3 reads CASSQGSANEQFF. The CDR3 DNA follows: TGTGCCAGCAGCCAGGGGTCTGCTAATGAGCAGTTCTTC. The rearrangement links TRBV21-1 to TRBJ2-1; the table's TRBD1 call for D was not verified on the DNA. TRBV21-1 counts as a pseudogene. This CDR3 has 13 amino acids.

This clone was picked up a small number of times. V and J are TRBV11-3 and TRBJ2-1; TRBD2 is a possible D gene (6 bases). This CDR3 region has 13 residues. V lost 3 bases to trimming and J lost 4 bases, with 7 bases between them. Per germline, CDR1 SGHNT and CDR2 YENEEA. CDR3 loop: CASSFAGYNEQFF. The DNA of the CDR3 is TGTGCCAGCAGCTTCGCGGGGTACAATGAGCAGTTCTTC.

This chain uses TRBV18 with TRBJ2-1; TRBD2 agrees at 11 bases. Trimming cost V 2 bases and J 4 bases; bases outside gene matches: 10. Germline lookup yields CDR1 KGHSH and CDR2 LQKENI. The length of the CDR3 is 18 residues. This CDR3 is CASSPRTPGTSGYNEQFF. CDR3 in DNA: TGTGCCAGCTCACCAAGGACACCCGGGACTAGCGGATACAATGAGCAGTTCTTC.

V usage is TRBV6-6 and J usage is TRBJ2-1, with D possibly being TRBD1 (5 bases). CDR3 length: 11 residues. Trimming pared 4 bases from V and 8 bases from J, leaving 6 bases between. The germline V gene has CDR1 MNHNY and CDR2 SVGAGI (reference sequence). The CDR3 region is CASSWGDEQFF. The CDR3 DNA follows: TGTGCCAGCAGTTGGGGCGATGAGCAGTTCTTC.

This chain connects TRBV5-1 to TRBJ2-7; D is unresolved. Per the germline V gene, CDR1 is SGHRS and CDR2 is YFSETQ. The CDR3 sequence is 12 residues long. Trimming took off 4 bases at V and 5 bases at J, with 10 bases between the two ends. The chain's CDR3 is CASSPRGDEQYF. As DNA, the CDR3 is TGCGCCAGCAGCCCCCGTGGGGACGAGCAGTACTTC.

The chain recombines TRBV6-1 with TRBJ2-3; 9 bases are a match to TRBD1. Germline V lookup: CDR1 MNHNS, CDR2 SASEGT. Germline trimming cut 4 bases from V and 2 bases from J; bases unmatched to any gene: 4. The CDR3 contains 15 residues. CDR3 in amino acids: CASSVRDRATDTQYF. The CDR3 DNA reads TGTGCCAGCAGTGTTCGGGACAGGGCCACAGATACGCAGTATTTT.

The chain carries TRBV7-2 and TRBJ2-3; 7 nucleotides line up with TRBD2. The CDR3 loop spans 15 amino acids. The germline V gene has CDR1 SGHTA and CDR2 FQGNSA. V lost 5 bases and J lost 2; bases outside the gene matches: 7. The CDR3 DNA follows: TGTGCCAGCAGCCTTAAAGCGGGAACCACAGATACGCAGTATTTT. It encodes CASSLKAGTTDTQYF. Using reference TRBV7-2 and TRBJ2-3 for the parts outside the CDR3, the full variable domain is GAGVSQSPSNKVTEKGKDVELRCDPISGHTALYWYRQSLGQGLEFLIYFQGNSAPDKSGLPSDRFSAERTGGSVSTLTIQRTQQEDSAVYLCASSLKAGTTDTQYFGPGTRLTVL.

This clone showed up just a few times. As DNA, the CDR3 is TGTGCCAGCAGTCCCCTATTGAACTACGAGCAGTACTTC. Amino acid sequence: CASSPLLNYEQYF. The chain couples TRBV27 to TRBJ2-7; no reliable D call. The CDR3 sequence is 13 residues long. With 5 bases removed from V and 3 bases from J, the gap between germline ends came to 11 bases. Germline V lookup: CDR1 MNHEY, CDR2 SMNVEV (reference sequence).

V usage is TRBV4-2 and J usage is TRBJ2-7, with 7 bases matching TRBD2. J gave up 3 bases and V 4 bases, and 12 bases lay outside the gene matches. Looked up from germline, CDR1 is LGHNA and CDR2 is YNFKEQ. This CDR3 comprises 16 residues. CDR3 in amino acids: CASSLNTGTINYEQYF. The CDR3 DNA sequence: TGTGCCAGCAGCCTTAACACCGGGACTATCAACTACGAGCAGTACTTC.

The V gene is TRBV25-1, the J gene TRBJ1-5; D not certain. The ends were cut back, 7 bases at V and 3 bases at J, with 22 bases in the middle. The CDR3 totals 17 residues. CDR1 is MGHDK, CDR2 SYGVNS, per germline. The CDR3 sequence: CASTPGVLRRNNQPQHF. The CDR3 region has the DNA TGTGCCAGCACCCCCGGAGTTTTGAGGAGGAACAATCAGCCCCAGCATTTT.

This clone was recorded once. The chain is built from TRBV12-5 and TRBJ1-1; no reliable D call. Germline CDR1 is LGHNT and CDR2 is FRNRAP. There are 14 residues in the CDR3. The V end lost 2 bases, the J end lost 1 base, and 8 bases lay between the germline ends. For the CDR3, the DNA is TGTGCTAGTGGTTTGATTGCAGGGAACACTGAAGCTTTCTTT. It encodes CASGLIAGNTEAFF.

The chain links TRBV30 to TRBJ2-7, with D unresolved. V gave up 2 bases and J gave up 2 bases, with 10 bases separating them. In germline, CDR1 is GTSNPN, CDR2 SVGIG (reference sequence). The length of the CDR3 is 13 residues. The DNA for the CDR3 is TGTGCCTGGAGTTTCCGGGCCCCCTACGAGCAGTACTTC. This codes for CAWSFRAPYEQYF.

The chain is built from TRBV7-6 and TRBJ2-6; D is perhaps TRBD1 (6 bases). Deletions cut 1 base from V and 4 bases from J, with 11 bases between. The CDR3 is 16 residues long. Germline V gene sequence: CDR1 SGHVS, CDR2 FNYEAQ. The CDR3 region is CASSLGGQEGANVLTF. CDR3 nucleotides: TGTGCCAGCAGCTTAGGGGGGCAAGAGGGGGCCAACGTCCTGACTTTC.

The chain carries TRBV19 and TRBJ2-5; a possible D gene is TRBD1 (7 bases). CDR3 size: 12 residues. Trimming cost V 8 bases and J 3 bases, with 10 bases left between them. CDR1 is LNHDA and CDR2 is SQIVND in the germline V gene (reference sequence). This chain's CDR3 is CASGRGEETQYF. The CDR3 DNA reads as TGTGCCAGTGGCAGGGGGGAAGAGACCCAGTACTTC.

The chain combines TRBV7-2 with TRBJ2-7; 8 bases are shared with TRBD2. Trimming at V came to 5 bases and at J to 3 bases, leaving 15 bases not matched to a gene. Germline CDR1 SGHTA, CDR2 FQGNSA. There are 17 residues in the CDR3. Here the CDR3 reads CASSPRGSGAVFYEQYF. DNA for the CDR3: TGTGCCAGCAGCCCGCGGGGTAGCGGGGCCGTATTCTACGAGCAGTACTTC.

The chain is built from TRBV28 and TRBJ1-5; 9 bases line up with TRBD1. V gave up 5 bases and J gave up 6 bases; unmatched junction bases: 5. Germline V CDR1 and CDR2: MDHEN, SYDVKM. The CDR3 runs to 14 residues. The CDR3 reads CASSGDRDSQPQHF. The CDR3 nucleotides are TGTGCCAGCAGTGGGGACAGGGATAGTCAGCCCCAGCATTTT.